The 12 T cell receptor beta chains in this list originate from one sample, sequenced in a study of regulatory T cells in long-lasting Graves disease. Time point: newly diagnosed GD, antithyroid drugs for less than 3 months. There was RNA extracted from PBMCs, and the TCR library was made from it. According to the study, TCR beta libraries were built with iRepertoire HTBI primers and CDR3-region Arm-PCR. One entry per CDR3 protein results from TCRdb running MiXCR on the multiplex PCR reads. Here the sample spans a few hundred thousand distinct CDR3 sequences, about 13% being singletons. The sample was also linked to a second study, of T cells in Graves' hyperthyroidism and ophthalmopathy.

The sample was peripheral blood mononuclear cells (PBMCs), taken at new diagnosis, from a patient treated with antithyroid drugs. Every receptor here comes from a man aged 25 to 45 with Graves disease.

This clonotype has at least ten counts. The chain couples TRBV2 to TRBJ2-1, with 10 positions matching TRBD1. The DNA matches TRBJ2-5 better at its end, which makes the J call doubtful. CDR3 size: 15 residues. CDR1 SNHLY and CDR2 FYNNEI come from the germline V gene. The CDR3 nucleotides are TGTGCCAGCACCTTGGACAGGGGGAATCAAGAGACCCAGTACTTC. It is translated as CASTLDRGNQETQYF.

In this sample, this clonotype turned up many times. V gene TRBV12-5 combines with J gene TRBJ1-1; D remains unclear. The V gene's germline CDR1 is LGHNT and CDR2 FRNRAP. V gave up 6 bases and J gave up 1 base, with 6 bases separating them. The CDR3 has 12 amino acids. The CDR3 sequence: CASGPGNTEAFF. The CDR3 DNA reads as TGTGCTAGTGGCCCGGGGAACACTGAAGCTTTCTTT.

In its sample, this clonotype was seen many times. The rearrangement uses TRBV29-1 and TRBJ2-7; TRBD2 matches 12 bases. The germline CDR1 and CDR2 sequences are SQVTM and ANQGSEA. The CDR3 spans 14 residues. Trimming at V came to 2 bases and at J to 4 bases, leaving 3 bases not matched to a gene. Written as DNA, the CDR3 is TGCAGCGTTGAACTAGCGGGAGGGGAATACGAGCAGTACTTC. This codes for CSVELAGGEYEQYF.

This clonotype appeared many times. The chain combines TRBV7-9 with TRBJ2-1; D is ambiguous. Trimming removed 5 bases from V and 10 bases from J, with 9 bases in between. Germline V gives CDR1 SEHNR, CDR2 FQNEAQ (reference sequence). CDR3 size: 11 residues. The CDR3 nucleotides are TGTGCCAGCAGCCCTTCCGACGAGCAGTTCTTC. This translates into CASSPSDEQFF.

V usage is TRBV6-5 and J usage is TRBJ2-1, with D possibly matching TRBD2 (6 bases). This CDR3 has 19 amino acids. The germline gives CDR1 MNHEY, CDR2 SVGAGI. V was pared by 2 bases and J by 10 bases, with 30 bases between. CDR3 in DNA: TGTGCCAGCAGTTACCCTCGAGGAGGTAGCGGAGGGCCCCACTACGAGCAGTTCTTC. Translation gives CASSYPRGGSGGPHYEQFF.

This clonotype appeared a few times. The chain is built from TRBV20-1 and TRBJ1-4; TRBD1 is a possible D gene (6 bases). Trimming removed 3 bases from V and 5 bases from J, with 10 bases in between. Germline CDR1 and CDR2: DFQATT and SNEGSKA (reference sequence). The CDR3 loop spans 13 amino acids. The DNA for the CDR3 is TGCAGTGCTAGGAGGACAGCAAATGAAAAACTGTTTTTT. Translation: CSARRTANEKLFF.

This clonotype was seen ten or more times. The chain has TRBV11-2 and TRBJ2-1; D unresolved. Per germline, CDR1 SGHAT and CDR2 FQNNGV. CDR3 length equals 16 residues. V lost 0 bases, J lost 1 base, and 10 bases lay in between. CDR3 region: CASSLEVQRSYNEQFF. The CDR3 DNA reads as TGTGCCAGCAGCTTAGAGGTACAGCGTTCCTACAATGAGCAGTTCTTC.

This clonotype was seen repeatedly, ten times or more. The gene calls are TRBV11-2 and TRBJ2-3; D not resolved. V lost 0 bases, J lost 0 bases, and 13 bases lay in between. Germline assignment: CDR1 SGHAT and CDR2 FQNNGV. The CDR3 has 17 residues. In nucleotides, the CDR3 is TGTGCCAGCAGCTTAGAGGTTGTCCTAGACAGCACAGATACGCAGTATTTT. Its translation is CASSLEVVLDSTDTQYF.

The sample holds many counts of this clonotype. This chain links TRBV7-7 with TRBJ2-1; D is unclear. Germline V gives CDR1 SSHAT, CDR2 FNYEAQ (reference sequence). This CDR3 spans 15 amino acids. The germline V and J ends were trimmed by 5 bases and 0 bases, with 11 bases remaining between them. CDR3 protein: CASSLDSSSYNEQFF. The CDR3 bases are TGTGCCAGCAGCCTTGACTCAAGCTCCTACAATGAGCAGTTCTTC. The variable domain in full, completed from reference TRBV7-7 and TRBJ2-1, reads GAGVSQSPRYKVTKRGQDVTLRCDPISSHATLYWYQQALGQGPEFLTYFNYEAQPDKSGLPSDRFSAERPEGSISTLTIQRTEQRDSAMYRCASSLDSSSYNEQFFGPGTRLTVL.

This clonotype occurred a few times. The chain has TRBV7-3 and TRBJ1-5; no definite D call. This CDR3 comprises 16 residues. V lost 0 bases and J 4 bases, leaving 13 bases between the germline ends. Germline assignment: CDR1 SGHTA and CDR2 FQGTGA. The CDR3 protein is CASSLTQNGRNQPQHF. The CDR3 nucleotides are TGTGCCAGCAGCTTAACGCAAAACGGTCGGAATCAGCCCCAGCATTTT.

This clonotype was detected a few times. This chain links TRBV24-1 with TRBJ2-5; weak D call: TRBD2 (5 bases). CDR1 and CDR2 (germline): KGHDR, SFDVKD. V was cut by 1 base and J by 7 bases, with 12 bases left in between. The CDR3 length is 14 residues. The CDR3 sequence is CATSDFRIGGTQYF. CDR3 bases: TGTGCCACCAGTGATTTTCGTATTGGAGGGACCCAGTACTTC.

A few counts support this clonotype. The gene calls are TRBV20-1 and TRBJ2-5, with D possibly called TRBD1 or TRBD2 (5 bases each). Germline assignment: CDR1 DFQATT and CDR2 SNEGSKA (reference sequence). V was pared by 3 bases and J by 10 bases, with 18 bases between. The CDR3 extends over 13 amino acids. The CDR3 spells CSASRKSPGSQYF. CDR3 DNA: TGCAGTGCTAGTCGTAAGTCGCCAGGGAGCCAGTACTTC.